This TCR beta chain emerged from a study of T cells in Graves' hyperthyroidism and ophthalmopathy. Patients were excluded for uncontrolled infection, other autoimmune disease, pregnancy or lactation. Study-wide findings and caveats: Ophthalmopathy was model-predicted a median roughly 6.2 months pre-onset.

The germline V gene encodes CDR1 SQVTM and CDR2 ANQGSEA. CDR3 size: 10 residues. With 3 bases removed from V and 5 bases from J, the gap between germline ends came to 2 bases. What was amplified from RNA transcripts were TCR beta CDR3 regions. When the TCR CDR3 underwent first-round RT-PCR, the HTBI primer set was used. TCRdb redid the calling of the multiplex PCR reads with MiXCR, one entry per CDR3 protein. The sample consists of 270,000 or so distinct CDR3 sequences, less than 30% of them appearing once. Details on this clonotype: Its antigen remains unidentified.

The specimen was blood. The J gene is TRBJ1-5, the V gene TRBV29-1, with unresolved D. The clonotype comes from a man aged 40-49 years with Graves' hyperthyroidism that later progressed to Graves' ophthalmopathy. The CDR3 sequence is CSVEDQPQHF. The DNA for the CDR3 is TGCAGCGTTGAGGATCAGCCCCAGCATTTT.